This TCR beta chain is drawn from a study of beta chain features in type 1 diabetes. Of the isolated RNA, all was reverse transcribed, and so the sequenced material was expressed TCRB transcripts. TCRdb's copy holds only in-frame clones and misses some; the assay was immunoSEQ multiplex PCR. The sample lists hundreds of thousands of clones, 11% to 15% occurring once. A single heparinised draw of roughly 120 mL on average was taken per donor. The germline gives CDR1 MNHEY, CDR2 SMNVEV (reference sequence). This CDR3 comprises 12 residues. Trimming stripped 4 bases from V and 6 bases from J, with 8 bases between. A remark on this clone: Its target is not known.

Overall study findings and caveats: Any HLA-type effect on TCRB rearrangement remained unresolved here. Type 1 diabetes patients showed a moderate but significant shortening of TCRB CDR3s in all four CD4+ subsets.

The receptor was derived from a man between 18 and 35 years old with type 1 diabetes. V and J are TRBV27 and TRBJ2-3, with D possibly being TRBD2 (5 bases). The specimen was naive CD4+ T cells from blood. CDR3 coding DNA: TGTGCCAGCAGTTACGGGGAGGATACGCAGTATTTT. This translates into CASSYGEDTQYF.